Listed below are T cell receptor beta chains from one sample, sequenced in a study of shared clonotypes between healthy human individuals. Measured with immunoSEQ multiplex PCR; TCRdb has only the in-frame clones, and not every one. The table shows 800,000 to 1,200,000 clones, with 70% to 80% occurring only once. Sequenced input: memory CD4+ T cells from PBMCs. These receptor sequences come from a man aged 18-30 years in good health. Some clones in this sample may be carry-over from other donors' samples. The CDR3 runs from the conserved cysteine through the conserved F or W. D genes are given only for firm matches. Clone size is stated in some rows and not others, as once, few, many or a class when expanded.

D gene,clone size,J gene,V gene,CDR3 protein,CDR3 DNA
NA,once,TRBJ2-2,TRBV11-3,CASSLDSGAATGELFF,TGTGCCAGCAGCTTAGATTCAGGGGCGGCCACCGGGGAGCTGTTTTTT
NA,NA,TRBJ1-2,TRBV11-2,CASSLEGSPGEGYTF,TGTGCCAGCAGCTTAGAGGGCTCCCCGGGAGAGGGCTACACCTTC
NA,NA,TRBJ2-2,TRBV7-3,CASSLLSGPDTGELFF,TGTGCCAGCAGCTTATTATCCGGGCCCGACACCGGGGAGCTGTTTTTT
NA,NA,TRBJ1-5,TRBV28,CASSLTLSNQPQHF,TGTGCCAGCAGTTTAACATTGAGCAATCAGCCCCAGCATTTT
NA,NA,TRBJ1-2,TRBV30,CAWSGGRDYGYTF,TGTGCCTGGAGTGGGGGTAGGGACTATGGCTACACCTTC
TRBD2,NA,TRBJ2-3,TRBV27,CASSPLTWTSGGTDTQYF,TGTGCCAGCAGCCCACTCACCTGGACTAGCGGGGGTACAGATACGCAGTATTTT
NA,NA,TRBJ2-7,TRBV9,CASSFGTLDQQYF,TGTGCCAGCAGCTTCGGGACACTGGACCAGCAGTACTTC
TRBD2,NA,TRBJ2-1,TRBV7-9,CASSDTSGIADNEQFF,TGTGCCAGCAGCGATACTAGCGGGATAGCGGACAATGAGCAGTTCTTC
NA,NA,TRBJ2-5,TRBV2,CASSEEETQYF,TGTGCCAGCAGTGAAGAAGAGACCCAGTACTTC
NA,NA,TRBJ2-3,TRBV9,CASSVRGTDTDTQYF,TGTGCCAGCAGCGTGAGAGGCACAGACACAGATACGCAGTATTTT
NA,NA,TRBJ2-1,TRBV2,CASSLQALKTSYNEQFF,TGTGCCAGCAGCCTACAGGCACTTAAGACTAGCTACAATGAGCAGTTCTTC
NA,NA,TRBJ1-2,TRBV6-5,CASSPSGGGYGYTF,TGTGCCAGCAGTCCCAGCGGGGGCGGCTATGGCTACACCTTC
NA,NA,TRBJ2-6,TRBV13,CASSLGTVSQAWYLGANVLTF,TGTGCCAGCAGCTTAGGGACAGTTAGTCAAGCCTGGTACCTCGGGGCCAACGTCCTGACTTTC
NA,NA,TRBJ1-3,TRBV6-1,CASSERQSSGNTIYF,TGTGCCAGCAGTGAACGGCAGTCCTCTGGAAACACCATATATTTT
NA,NA,TRBJ2-7,TRBV4-2,CASSPGVGPSYEQYF,TGTGCCAGCAGCCCGGGGGTGGGGCCTTCCTACGAGCAGTACTTC
TRBD2,NA,TRBJ2-1,TRBV15,CATSRGGSGRAVEQFF,TGTGCCACCAGCAGAGGGGGTAGCGGGAGGGCCGTTGAGCAGTTCTTC
NA,NA,TRBJ1-2,TRBV6-5,CANSLEGVGYTF,TGTGCCAATTCTCTAGAGGGGGTTGGCTACACCTTC
NA,once,TRBJ2-7,TRBV7-9,CASSQGVSGDSYEQYF,TGTGCCAGCAGCCAAGGAGTTAGCGGAGATTCCTACGAGCAGTACTTC
NA,NA,TRBJ1-2,TRBV21-1,CAVEAGKYGYTF,TGTGCCGTGGAGGCTGGGAAATATGGCTACACCTTC
NA,NA,TRBJ1-5,TRBV2,CASSRVNQPQHF,TGTGCCAGCAGCCGAGTCAATCAGCCCCAGCATTTT
NA,NA,TRBJ1-2,TRBV28,CASRQGGYGYTF,TGTGCCAGCAGACAGGGTGGCTATGGCTACACCTTC
NA,NA,TRBJ1-4,TRBV19,CASSGGFREKLFF,TGTGCCAGTTCGGGGGGGTTTCGTGAAAAACTGTTTTTT
TRBD1,NA,TRBJ1-2,TRBV6-1,CASSEQGAYGYTF,TGTGCCAGCAGTGAACAGGGGGCCTATGGCTACACCTTC
NA,NA,TRBJ1-4,TRBV5-4,CASSARGRSNEKLFF,TGTGCCAGCAGCGCCCGTGGGCGCAGTAATGAAAAACTGTTTTTT
NA,few,TRBJ2-3,TRBV30,CAWSQGGDTQYF,TGTGCCTGGAGCCAGGGGGGAGATACGCAGTATTTT
TRBD2,NA,TRBJ2-4,TRBV25-1,CASRAGGTKNIQYF,TGTGCCAGTCGAGCGGGGGGGACCAAAAACATTCAGTACTTC
NA,NA,TRBJ2-6,TRBV5-1,CASSLELGEVGANVLTF,TGCGCCAGCAGCTTGGAGCTCGGGGAAGTTGGGGCCAACGTCCTGACTTTC
NA,NA,TRBJ2-1,TRBV4-1,CASSPDPSSYNEQFF,TGCGCCAGCAGCCCGGACCCAAGCTCCTACAATGAGCAGTTCTTC
NA,NA,TRBJ2-1,TRBV30,CAWRLLGDEQFF,TGTGCCTGGAGGCTTTTAGGAGATGAGCAGTTCTTC
NA,NA,TRBJ2-1,TRBV15,CATSLGLYGNEQFF,TGTGCCACCAGCCTCGGACTTTATGGGAATGAGCAGTTCTTC
NA,NA,TRBJ1-3,TRBV7-9,CASSLALSSSGNTIYF,TGTGCCAGCAGCTTAGCACTTTCCAGCTCTGGAAACACCATATATTTT
TRBD1,NA,TRBJ1-2,TRBV28,CASSPPPTGKGYTF,TGTGCCAGCAGCCCACCTCCGACAGGGAAAGGCTACACCTTC
NA,NA,TRBJ2-7,TRBV21-1,CASSKVSSGLTYEQYF,TGTGCCAGCAGCAAAGTTTCTAGCGGATTGACCTACGAGCAGTACTTC
NA,NA,TRBJ1-2,TRBV18,CASSDSAIYGYTF,TGTGCCAGCTCAGATTCGGCTATCTATGGCTACACCTTC
TRBD2,NA,TRBJ2-1,TRBV19,CASSLGVGRAVDEQFF,TGTGCCAGTAGTCTCGGGGTCGGGAGGGCCGTCGATGAGCAGTTCTTC
NA,NA,TRBJ2-7,TRBV7-9,CASSLASPYEQYF,TGTGCCAGCAGCTTGGCCAGCCCCTACGAGCAGTACTTC
TRBD1,NA,TRBJ2-3,TRBV5-1,CASSAGTGGTDTQYF,TGCGCCAGCAGTGCGGGGACAGGGGGCACAGATACGCAGTATTTT
NA,NA,TRBJ1-3,TRBV15,CATSRDRVTGNTIYF,TGTGCCACCAGCAGAGACAGGGTAACTGGAAACACCATATATTTT
TRBD1,many,TRBJ2-1,TRBV9,CASSFDRDEQFF,TGTGCCAGCAGCTTCGACAGGGATGAGCAGTTCTTC
NA,NA,TRBJ1-1,TRBV29-1,CSVVRARETEAFF,TGCAGCGTTGTGAGGGCGAGGGAGACTGAAGCTTTCTTT
NA,NA,TRBJ1-1,TRBV19,CASRRTSNTEAFF,TGTGCCAGCAGAAGGACTTCGAACACTGAAGCTTTCTTT
TRBD1,NA,TRBJ2-5,TRBV7-2,CASSSQGVEETQYF,TGTGCCAGCAGCTCCCAGGGGGTTGAGGAGACCCAGTACTTC
NA,NA,TRBJ2-3,TRBV30,CAWSSQSTDTQYF,TGTGCCTGGAGTTCACAGAGCACAGATACGCAGTATTTT
NA,NA,TRBJ2-5,TRBV6-1,CASTSRGGLRETQYF,TGTGCCAGCACGTCTCGTGGGGGGCTTAGGGAGACCCAGTACTTC
NA,NA,TRBJ2-3,TRBV6-5,CASGRPNTDTQYF,TGTGCCAGCGGGCGGCCCAACACAGATACGCAGTATTTT
NA,NA,TRBJ2-6,TRBV18,CASSPELLASGANVLTF,TGTGCCAGCTCACCGGAGTTGTTGGCCTCTGGGGCCAACGTCCTGACTTTC
NA,NA,TRBJ2-1,TRBV4-2,CASSQGPAAGEQFF,TGTGCCAGCAGCCAAGGACCGGCGGCAGGTGAGCAGTTCTTC
TRBD2,NA,TRBJ2-5,TRBV5-1,CASTARDGRFSMKGETQYF,TGCGCCAGCACCGCCCGCGACGGGAGGTTTAGTATGAAGGGAGAGACCCAGTACTTC
TRBD1,NA,TRBJ2-1,TRBV28,CASSFLSTGGKEQFF,TGTGCCAGCAGTTTCCTGTCGACAGGGGGCAAAGAGCAGTTCTTC
TRBD1,once,TRBJ1-2,TRBV7-9,CASSRDSNYGYTF,TGTGCCAGCAGCCGGGACAGTAACTATGGCTACACCTTC
NA,NA,TRBJ1-5,TRBV5-1,CASSLAGGSNQPQHF,TGCGCCAGCAGCTTGGCCGGGGGGTCCAATCAGCCCCAGCATTTT
TRBD1,NA,TRBJ1-1,TRBV5-1,CASSLATGQGGTEAFF,TGCGCCAGCAGCTTGGCCACAGGACAGGGAGGCACTGAAGCTTTCTTT
NA,few,TRBJ2-5,TRBV29-1,CSVARRVGETQYF,TGCAGCGTTGCACGCAGGGTGGGAGAGACCCAGTACTTC
TRBD1,NA,TRBJ1-3,TRBV4-1,CASSHGGTGSSGNTIYF,TGCGCCAGCAGCCATGGGGGGACAGGGAGCTCTGGAAACACCATATATTTT
NA,NA,TRBJ1-2,TRBV28,CASLRRPNYGYTF,TGTGCCAGCCTCAGGCGCCCTAACTATGGCTACACCTTC